What follows are 11 T cell receptor beta chains derived from one specimen sequenced in a study of blood T cell repertoires in COVID-19. Profiled with immunoSEQ multiplex PCR; TCRdb holds only in-frame clones, not every one. The sample carries 250,000 or so clones, 90% recorded once. The specimen was PBMCs or T cells enriched from blood (not recorded which). Receptor source: a man aged 45 to 65 who had been exposed to COVID-19.

This sequence joins TRBV6-6 and TRBJ1-2, with 8 bases lining up with TRBD1. Losses at the gene ends were 5 bases for V and 1 base for J; bases not matched to a gene: 12. The germline V gene encodes CDR1 MNHNY and CDR2 SVGAGI (reference sequence). The length of the CDR3 is 17 residues. The CDR3, as DNA: TGTGCCAGCAGTCTCCAGGACAGGGTCTCAGTTAACTATGGCTACACCTTC. This gives the protein CASSLQDRVSVNYGYTF.

This clone was counted once. This sequence joins TRBV10-3 and TRBJ1-2; tentatively, D is TRBD1 (5 bases). CDR3 length equals 15 residues. Trimming removed 0 bases from V and 5 bases from J, with 13 bases in between. The germline V gene encodes CDR1 ENHRY and CDR2 SYGVKD. CDR3 sequence reads: CAISESGGTIYGYTF. Here the CDR3 DNA reads TGTGCCATCAGTGAGTCGGGCGGGACGATATATGGCTACACCTTC.

This chain joins TRBV9 and TRBJ2-1; TRBD2 matches 7 bases. V dropped 2 bases and J dropped 4; count of bases not matched to a gene: 9. This CDR3 is built from 16 residues. Germline loops: CDR1 SGDLS, CDR2 YYNGEE. CDR3 coding DNA: TGTGCCAGCAGCGTTCTGGGTCTAGCGGTTTACAATGAGCAGTTCTTC. Residues: CASSVLGLAVYNEQFF.

The chain couples TRBV2 to TRBJ1-1, with D possibly being TRBD1 (5 bases). The germline gives CDR1 SNHLY, CDR2 FYNNEI. This CDR3 is 13 amino acids long. Trimming removed 5 bases from V and 11 bases from J, with 18 bases in between. The CDR3 DNA reads TGTGCCAGCAGTACCCTGGACATCAGCGCGGCTTTCTTT. This translates into CASSTLDISAAFF.

This clone was detected once. The chain recombines TRBV5-4 with TRBJ1-2, with TRBD1 identical over 7 bases. The V and J ends lost 4 bases and 2 bases, in that order; junction bases with no gene match: 5. The length of the CDR3 is 14 residues. Germline V gene lookup returns CDR1 SGHNT and CDR2 YYREEE (reference sequence). The CDR3 nucleotides read TGTGCCAGCAGCGAAGTCAGGGGGAACTATGGCTACACCTTC. It specifies CASSEVRGNYGYTF.

The chain carries TRBV15 and TRBJ1-1, with TRBD1 as a possible D gene (6 bases). The CDR3 loop spans 17 amino acids. The ends were cut back, 1 base at V and 0 bases at J, with 15 bases in the middle. CDR1 and CDR2 (germline): LNHNV, YYDKDF (reference sequence). The CDR3 region is CATSRAPTGYMNTEAFF. Here the CDR3 DNA reads TGTGCCACCAGCAGAGCCCCGACAGGATACATGAACACTGAAGCTTTCTTT.

This chain joins TRBV2 and TRBJ2-7; 8 bases fit TRBD1. CDR1 is SNHLY and CDR2 is FYNNEI in the germline V gene. The CDR3 is 12 amino acids. V lost 6 bases and J lost 9; bases outside the gene matches: 7. The CDR3 DNA sequence: TGTGCCAGCAGGACAGGGGAGATAAGGCAGTACGTC. As protein: CASRTGEIRQYV.

The gene calls are TRBV3-1 (or the pseudogene TRBV3-2) and TRBJ2-1; D perhaps matches TRBD2 (5 bases). Germline CDR1 reads LGHDT; CDR2 reads YNNKEL (reference sequence). V lost 2 bases and J lost 9, with 8 bases in between. The CDR3 extends over 12 amino acids. The DNA of the CDR3 is TGTGCCAGCAGCCAACTAGCTTTTGAGCAGTTCTTC. It codes for CASSQLAFEQFF.

This rearrangement joins TRBV18 to TRBJ1-4; 9 bases line up with TRBD1. The junction had 6 bases not matched to a gene; V was cut back by 6 bases and J by 7 bases. This CDR3 has 14 residues. CDR1 KGHSH and CDR2 LQKENI come from the germline V gene. The CDR3 sequence: CASSPGQGGEKLFF. CDR3 DNA sequence: TGTGCCAGCTCCCCGGGACAGGGTGGTGAAAAACTGTTTTTT. Looking up the rest from reference TRBV18 and TRBJ1-4 gives the full variable domain: NAGVMQNPRHLVRRRGQEARLRCSPMKGHSHVYWYRQLPEEGLKFMVYLQKENIIDESGMPKERFSAEFPKEGPSILRIQQVVRGDSAAYFCASSPGQGGEKLFFGSGTQLSVL.

This clone has just one count. The chain carries TRBV3-1 (or the pseudogene TRBV3-2) and TRBJ2-5, with 7 bases lining up with TRBD1. The CDR3 is 14 amino acids. CDR1 is LGHDT and CDR2 is YNNKEL in the germline V gene (reference sequence). Trimming at V came to 6 bases and at J to 3 bases, leaving 7 bases not matched to a gene. The CDR3 spells CASRHRDREETQYF. Written as DNA, the CDR3 is TGTGCCAGCAGACACCGGGACAGAGAAGAGACCCAGTACTTC.

This rearrangement joins TRBV5-1 to TRBJ2-2; tentative D call: TRBD2 (6 bases). The CDR3 runs to 17 residues. Germline V CDR1 and CDR2: SGHRS, YFSETQ. Trimming took off 1 base at V and 0 bases at J, with 13 bases between the two ends. Here the CDR3 reads CASSLRSAGTNTGELFF. Here the CDR3 DNA reads TGCGCCAGCAGCTTGAGGTCGGCGGGAACGAACACCGGGGAGCTGTTTTTT. Using reference TRBV5-1 and TRBJ2-2 for the parts outside the CDR3, the full variable domain is KAGVTQTPRYLIKTRGQQVTLSCSPISGHRSVSWYQQTPGQGLQFLFEYFSETQRNKGNFPGRFSGRQFSNSRSEMNVSTLELGDSALYLCASSLRSAGTNTGELFFGEGSRLTVL.